A selection of T cell receptor beta chains follows, all from one sample in a study of early T cells in non-severe SARS-CoV-2 infection. TCRdb processed the 5' RACE reads anew with MiXCR; each CDR3 protein has one entry. The table shows fewer than 120,000 distinct CDR3 sequences, with roughly 13% occurring only once. This specimen was whole blood, taken at baseline. The source of these receptors is an adult who was a healthcare worker with PCR-confirmed SARS-CoV-2 infection or an uninfected control (not recorded which). Both conserved end residues are part of each CDR3. Each record gives: J gene, V gene, D gene, clone size, CDR3 protein, CDR3 DNA. A D gene is named only where the DNA matches it firmly. Clone size, where shown, is once, few, many, or a class for clones that have expanded.

j_call: TRBJ2-7; v_call: TRBV7-9; d_call: .; clone_size: many; cdr3_aa: CASSSRGGSSYEQYF; cdr3_nt: TGTGCCAGCAGCTCCAGAGGGGGGAGCTCCTACGAGCAGTACTTC
j_call: TRBJ2-7; v_call: TRBV7-9; d_call: .; clone_size: few; cdr3_aa: CASSLALGQEQYF; cdr3_nt: TGTGCCAGCAGCTTAGCGTTGGGGCAGGAACAGTACTTC
j_call: TRBJ2-7; v_call: TRBV20-1; d_call: TRBD2; clone_size: .; cdr3_aa: CSASGLAGGPLSGEQYF; cdr3_nt: TGCAGTGCTAGCGGACTAGCGGGAGGGCCGCTATCAGGCGAGCAGTACTTC
j_call: TRBJ1-1; v_call: TRBV29-1; d_call: TRBD1; clone_size: .; cdr3_aa: CSAIRETGSTEAFF; cdr3_nt: TGCAGCGCCATCAGGGAGACAGGGAGCACTGAAGCTTTCTTT
j_call: TRBJ2-2; v_call: TRBV27; d_call: TRBD1; clone_size: few; cdr3_aa: CASTAQGATTGELFF; cdr3_nt: TGTGCCAGCACAGCACAGGGGGCGACCACCGGGGAGCTGTTTTTT
j_call: TRBJ1-1; v_call: TRBV27; d_call: .; clone_size: .; cdr3_aa: CASSPTPGSTEAFF; cdr3_nt: TGTGCCAGCAGCCCTACCCCCGGGAGCACTGAAGCTTTCTTT
j_call: TRBJ2-1; v_call: TRBV13; d_call: .; clone_size: .; cdr3_aa: CASRRNPASYNEQFF; cdr3_nt: TGTGCCAGCAGGCGAAACCCCGCCTCCTACAATGAGCAGTTCTTC
j_call: TRBJ2-7; v_call: TRBV3-1; d_call: .; clone_size: few; cdr3_aa: CASSQETSLSYEQYF; cdr3_nt: TGTGCCAGCAGCCAAGAAACTAGTCTTTCCTACGAGCAGTACTTC
j_call: TRBJ1-5; v_call: TRBV28; d_call: .; clone_size: .; cdr3_aa: CASSTLVGQPQHF; cdr3_nt: TGTGCCAGCAGTACCCTCGTCGGTCAGCCCCAGCATTTT
j_call: TRBJ2-3; v_call: TRBV7-9; d_call: TRBD2; clone_size: .; cdr3_aa: CASSPAVGDSGSTDTQYF; cdr3_nt: TGTGCCAGCAGCCCGGCGGTGGGGGATAGCGGGTCGACAGATACGCAGTATTTT
j_call: TRBJ1-3; v_call: TRBV2; d_call: .; clone_size: many; cdr3_aa: CASSAGRVSAGNTIYF; cdr3_nt: TGTGCCAGCAGTGCGGGTCGGGTATCAGCTGGAAACACCATATATTTT
j_call: TRBJ2-3; v_call: TRBV7-6; d_call: TRBD1; clone_size: many; cdr3_aa: CASSSPTGTGSDTQYF; cdr3_nt: TGTGCCAGCAGCTCGCCCACCGGGACAGGTTCAGATACGCAGTATTTT
j_call: TRBJ2-1; v_call: TRBV3-1; d_call: .; clone_size: many; cdr3_aa: CASSPLGREQFF; cdr3_nt: TGTGCCAGCAGCCCCCTTGGGCGCGAGCAGTTCTTC
j_call: TRBJ1-2; v_call: TRBV29-1; d_call: TRBD1; clone_size: .; cdr3_aa: CSVVGQGYGYTF; cdr3_nt: TGCAGCGTTGTGGGACAGGGCTATGGCTACACCTTC
j_call: TRBJ2-3; v_call: TRBV5-4; d_call: .; clone_size: .; cdr3_aa: CASSPGQISTDTQYF; cdr3_nt: TGTGCCAGCAGCCCCGGACAGATAAGCACAGATACGCAGTATTTT
j_call: TRBJ2-1; v_call: TRBV2; d_call: .; clone_size: many; cdr3_aa: CASSLGVEQFF; cdr3_nt: TGTGCCAGCTCCCTGGGGGTTGAGCAGTTCTTC
j_call: TRBJ1-3; v_call: TRBV5-1; d_call: .; clone_size: few; cdr3_aa: CASSPESGNTIYF; cdr3_nt: TGCGCCAGCAGCCCGGAGTCTGGAAACACCATATATTTT
j_call: TRBJ1-1; v_call: TRBV15; d_call: .; clone_size: many; cdr3_aa: CATSQRALNTEAFF; cdr3_nt: TGTGCCACCAGCCAAAGGGCCTTGAACACTGAAGCTTTCTTT
j_call: TRBJ1-4; v_call: TRBV30; d_call: .; clone_size: few; cdr3_aa: CAWSEGQVGKLFF; cdr3_nt: TGTGCCTGGAGTGAGGGGCAGGTTGGAAAACTGTTTTTT
j_call: TRBJ1-2; v_call: TRBV7-3; d_call: .; clone_size: .; cdr3_aa: CASSLDGVNYGYTF; cdr3_nt: TGTGCCAGCAGCTTAGATGGGGTCAACTATGGCTACACCTTC
j_call: TRBJ1-6; v_call: TRBV20-1; d_call: TRBD1; clone_size: .; cdr3_aa: CSANRDRGDNSPLHF; cdr3_nt: TGCAGTGCTAACCGGGACAGGGGGGATAATTCACCCCTCCACTTT
j_call: TRBJ2-5; v_call: TRBV7-2; d_call: TRBD2; clone_size: .; cdr3_aa: CASSLALAGGPTAETQYF; cdr3_nt: TGTGCCAGCAGCTTAGCCCTAGCGGGGGGGCCAACGGCAGAGACCCAGTACTTC
j_call: TRBJ1-1; v_call: TRBV21-1; d_call: .; clone_size: few; cdr3_aa: CASSIIRGIVTEAFF; cdr3_nt: TGTGCCAGCAGCATAATCCGGGGCATAGTAACTGAAGCTTTCTTT
j_call: TRBJ1-1; v_call: TRBV20-1; d_call: .; clone_size: many; cdr3_aa: CSALTGTLNTEAFF; cdr3_nt: TGCAGTGCTCTTACCGGGACATTGAACACTGAAGCTTTCTTT
j_call: TRBJ1-5; v_call: TRBV5-1; d_call: .; clone_size: .; cdr3_aa: CASSPDRGPQHF; cdr3_nt: TGCGCCAGCAGCCCGGACCGCGGCCCCCAGCATTTT
j_call: TRBJ1-4; v_call: TRBV4-1; d_call: .; clone_size: .; cdr3_aa: CASSGGEKLFF; cdr3_nt: TGCGCCAGCAGTGGGGGTGAAAAACTGTTTTTT
j_call: TRBJ2-3; v_call: TRBV20-1; d_call: .; clone_size: many; cdr3_aa: CSARRRGAGGDTQYF; cdr3_nt: TGCAGTGCCCGCCGCCGGGGGGCTGGTGGAGATACGCAGTATTTT
j_call: TRBJ2-4; v_call: TRBV28; d_call: .; clone_size: .; cdr3_aa: CASSLIVRGGKNIQYF; cdr3_nt: TGTGCCAGCAGTTTAATAGTGAGGGGAGGCAAAAACATTCAGTACTTC
j_call: TRBJ1-5; v_call: TRBV4-1; d_call: .; clone_size: .; cdr3_aa: CASSQDRGTPQHF; cdr3_nt: TGCGCCAGCAGCCAAGATAGGGGAACGCCCCAGCATTTT
j_call: TRBJ1-2; v_call: TRBV4-1; d_call: .; clone_size: few; cdr3_aa: CASSQDKGRDRGYTF; cdr3_nt: TGCGCCAGCAGCCAAGATAAAGGGAGGGATCGGGGCTACACCTTC
j_call: TRBJ1-2; v_call: TRBV20-1; d_call: .; clone_size: .; cdr3_aa: CSARGQSYGYTF; cdr3_nt: TGCAGTGCTAGGGGCCAGAGTTATGGCTACACCTTC
j_call: TRBJ1-2; v_call: TRBV12-3/TRBV12-4; d_call: .; clone_size: few; cdr3_aa: CASSLVNFGYTF; cdr3_nt: TGTGCCAGCAGTCTTGTCAATTTCGGCTACACCTTC
j_call: TRBJ2-1; v_call: TRBV7-8; d_call: TRBD2; clone_size: many; cdr3_aa: CASSWRRGAPYNEQFF; cdr3_nt: TGTGCCAGCAGCTGGCGGCGGGGGGCCCCCTACAATGAGCAGTTCTTC
j_call: TRBJ2-1; v_call: TRBV7-2; d_call: .; clone_size: many; cdr3_aa: CASSSYTDNEQFF; cdr3_nt: TGTGCCAGCAGCTCATACACGGACAATGAGCAGTTCTTC
j_call: TRBJ2-7; v_call: TRBV12-3/TRBV12-4; d_call: .; clone_size: .; cdr3_aa: CASSFRAASSYEQYF; cdr3_nt: TGTGCCAGCAGTTTTCGTGCGGCGAGCTCCTACGAGCAGTACTTC
j_call: TRBJ1-2; v_call: TRBV28; d_call: .; clone_size: few; cdr3_aa: CASSLWGGAYGYTF; cdr3_nt: TGTGCCAGCAGTTTGTGGGGGGGAGCCTATGGCTACACCTTC
j_call: TRBJ2-5; v_call: TRBV6-5; d_call: .; clone_size: many; cdr3_aa: CASSYSETRKETQYF; cdr3_nt: TGTGCCAGCAGTTACTCGGAAACTAGAAAAGAGACCCAGTACTTC
j_call: TRBJ1-5; v_call: TRBV27; d_call: .; clone_size: few; cdr3_aa: CASGMGGLQPQHF; cdr3_nt: TGTGCCAGCGGAATGGGGGGGCTTCAGCCCCAGCATTTT
j_call: TRBJ2-7; v_call: TRBV12-3/TRBV12-4; d_call: .; clone_size: many; cdr3_aa: CASSFRDRDYEQYF; cdr3_nt: TGTGCCAGCAGCTTCCGGGACCGAGATTACGAGCAGTACTTC
j_call: TRBJ2-7; v_call: TRBV19; d_call: TRBD1; clone_size: many; cdr3_aa: CASSPRTGGLSYEQYF; cdr3_nt: TGTGCCAGTAGTCCAAGGACAGGGGGCCTTTCCTACGAGCAGTACTTC
j_call: TRBJ2-5; v_call: TRBV21-1; d_call: .; clone_size: few; cdr3_aa: CAIPTGTSGEETQYF; cdr3_nt: TGTGCCATCCCGACCGGGACTAGCGGTGAAGAGACCCAGTACTTC
j_call: TRBJ2-3; v_call: TRBV6-5; d_call: TRBD1; clone_size: .; cdr3_aa: CASSVTGTANTQYF; cdr3_nt: TGTGCCAGCAGTGTCACCGGGACAGCCAATACGCAGTATTTT
j_call: TRBJ2-5; v_call: TRBV3-1; d_call: TRBD2; clone_size: few; cdr3_aa: CASSQGVRLAGIEETQYF; cdr3_nt: TGTGCCAGCAGCCAAGGTGTAAGACTAGCGGGGATCGAAGAGACCCAGTACTTC
j_call: TRBJ1-2; v_call: TRBV24-1; d_call: .; clone_size: few; cdr3_aa: CATSDSSGNGYTF; cdr3_nt: TGTGCCACCAGTGATTCCAGTGGAAATGGCTACACCTTC
j_call: TRBJ1-4; v_call: TRBV7-6; d_call: .; clone_size: .; cdr3_aa: CASSLEAGYNEKLFF; cdr3_nt: TGTGCCAGCAGCTTAGAGGCGGGGTATAATGAAAAACTGTTTTTT
j_call: TRBJ1-5; v_call: TRBV28; d_call: .; clone_size: few; cdr3_aa: CASSPGGALGQPQHF; cdr3_nt: TGTGCCAGCAGTCCCGGCGGGGCGCTAGGGCAGCCCCAGCATTTT
j_call: TRBJ1-1; v_call: TRBV29-1; d_call: TRBD1; clone_size: many; cdr3_aa: CSGGTEQRKAFF; cdr3_nt: TGCAGCGGGGGGACAGAGCAGAGGAAAGCTTTCTTT